These 14 T cell receptor beta chains share one sample of origin, sequenced in a study of T cell responses to AZD1222 COVID-19 vaccine. Here immunoSEQ multiplex PCR was the method, and the copy in TCRdb shows in-frame clones only, minus some. The table shows around 110,000 clones, with 80% to 85% occurring only once. The material was peripheral blood, obtained on day 0 of AZD1222 vaccination. These TCRs come from an adult in good health.

This chain links TRBV5-1 with TRBJ2-7; the D gene is possibly TRBD1 (6 bases). In germline, CDR1 is SGHRS, CDR2 YFSETQ. The CDR3 totals 15 residues. V was pared by 0 bases and J by 0 bases, with 10 bases between. The CDR3 DNA sequence: TGCGCCAGCAGCTTGGGAGGGGGTTCCTCCTACGAGCAGTACTTC. It encodes CASSLGGGSSYEQYF.

This clone occurred once. This chain uses TRBV19 with TRBJ1-1; TRBD1 is a possible D gene (5 bases). The CDR3 has 14 residues. Between the trimmed V and J ends, which lost 6 bases and 3 bases, there was a span of 14 bases. Germline CDR1 and CDR2: LNHDA and SQIVND (reference sequence). The CDR3 reads CASSLSGADTEAFF. The CDR3 DNA reads as TGTGCCAGTAGCCTCTCCGGGGCGGACACTGAAGCTTTCTTT.

This chain uses TRBV19 with TRBJ2-3; 7 bases match TRBD1. The CDR3 covers 15 residues. J gave up 2 bases and V 6 bases, and 8 bases lay outside the gene matches. The germline V gene has CDR1 LNHDA and CDR2 SQIVND (reference sequence). CDR3 region: CASRDIDRATDTQYF. CDR3 DNA: TGTGCCAGTAGGGATATTGACAGGGCCACAGATACGCAGTATTTT.

This clone was seen more than once but under ten times. The chain is built from TRBV2 and TRBJ1-5; perhaps TRBD1 as D (5 bases). Germline loops: CDR1 SNHLY, CDR2 FYNNEI. This CDR3 has 16 amino acids. V was cut by 2 bases and J by 1 base, with 12 bases left in between. For the CDR3, the DNA is TGTGCCAGCAGTGAACAAGGGGCGCTAAGCAATCAGCCCCAGCATTTT. It encodes CASSEQGALSNQPQHF.

J is TRBJ1-5 and V is TRBV6-4; D may be TRBD1 (5 bases). The V end lost 6 bases, the J end lost 6 bases, and 18 bases lay between the germline ends. This CDR3 is 15 amino acids long. The germline CDR1 and CDR2 sequences are MRHNA and SNTAGT. The CDR3 DNA reads as TGTGCCAGCAGCCCAAACCCGCAGGGATTTCAGCCCCAGCATTTT. Amino acids: CASSPNPQGFQPQHF.

This clone was recorded only once. V and J are TRBV28 and TRBJ1-1; tentative D call: TRBD1 (5 bases). This CDR3 contains 14 residues. Trimming shortened V by 2 bases and J by 0 bases, and 7 bases separated the two germline ends. CDR1 and CDR2 from the germline V gene are MDHEN and SYDVKM. CDR3 protein: CASSLGTMNTEAFF. The CDR3 coding sequence is TGTGCCAGCAGTTTAGGGACGATGAACACTGAAGCTTTCTTT.

The chain has TRBV10-2 and TRBJ2-7; TRBD1 or TRBD2 may be the D gene (6 bases each). The CDR3 is 17 amino acids. Germline V gene sequence: CDR1 WSHSY, CDR2 SAAADI. Trimming stripped 0 bases from V and 0 bases from J, with 15 bases between. DNA for the CDR3: TGCGCCAGCAGTGAGTCGGGGGTAGGGGGGAGCTCCTACGAGCAGTACTTC. Its translation is CASSESGVGGSSYEQYF.

V is TRBV5-6 and J is TRBJ1-4, with TRBD1 identical over 8 bases. The CDR3 runs 18 residues. The germline CDR1 and CDR2 sequences are SGHDT and YYEEEE. Losses at the gene ends were 4 bases for V and 2 bases for J; bases not matched to a gene: 13. CDR3 coding DNA: TGTGCCAGCAGCCTCATCTCTGGACAGGGATGGACTAATGAAAAACTGTTTTTT. This codes for CASSLISGQGWTNEKLFF.

J is TRBJ1-5 and V is TRBV5-4, with D tentatively TRBD1 (5 bases). The CDR3 is made up of 16 amino acids. Germline V CDR1 and CDR2: SGHNT, YYREEE (reference sequence). The V end was cut by 2 bases, the J end by 4 bases, with 16 bases between. CDR3 bases: TGTGCCAGCAGCTTCGGTGGTGGGGCTACGAATCAGCCCCAGCATTTT. Protein: CASSFGGGATNQPQHF.

The rearrangement uses TRBV13 and TRBJ1-4; D remains unclear. Germline CDR1 and CDR2: PRHDT and FYEKMQ (reference sequence). Trimming took 3 bases from V and 6 from J, leaving 8 bases between them. The CDR3 has 13 amino acids. Here the CDR3 reads CASSLRRHEKLFF. The CDR3 DNA is TGTGCCAGCAGCTTGAGAAGGCATGAAAAACTGTTTTTT.

V usage is TRBV28 and J usage is TRBJ2-7, with D hard to call. V was clipped by 4 bases and J by 4 bases, with 5 bases between them. This CDR3 has 11 amino acids. Germline CDR1 MDHEN, CDR2 SYDVKM. The CDR3 sequence is CASSSRYEQYF. Here the CDR3 DNA reads TGTGCCAGCAGTTCTAGGTACGAGCAGTACTTC. Supplemented by reference TRBV28 and TRBJ2-7, the full variable domain reads DVKVTQSSRYLVKRTGEKVFLECVQDMDHENMFWYRQDPGLGLRLIYFSYDVKMKEKGDIPEGYSVSREKKERFSLILESASTNQTSMYLCASSSRYEQYFGPGTRLTVT.

The chain recombines TRBV2 with TRBJ1-4, with unresolved D. Trimming left V 4 bases short and J 11 bases short, with 17 bases between. This CDR3 comprises 14 residues. Germline V gene data show CDR1 as SNHLY and CDR2 as FYNNEI. CDR3 nucleotides: TGTGCCAGCAGTGGAACCATGTCGGACGGGAAACTGTTTTTT. The encoded protein is CASSGTMSDGKLFF.

The V and J genes are TRBV11-2 and TRBJ2-3; D not resolved. With 2 bases removed from V and 1 base from J, the gap between germline ends came to 13 bases. Germline V gene data show CDR1 as SGHAT and CDR2 as FQNNGV. CDR3 length equals 16 residues. The CDR3 sequence is CASSLTLAQGTDTQYF. Here the CDR3 DNA reads TGTGCCAGCAGCTTAACGTTGGCCCAGGGCACAGATACGCAGTATTTT.

This chain joins TRBV18 and TRBJ2-1; TRBD1 matches 9 bases. The V and J ends lost 2 bases and 2 bases, in that order; junction bases with no gene match: 4. This CDR3 spans 16 amino acids. Germline assignment: CDR1 KGHSH and CDR2 LQKENI. The CDR3 reads CASSPGTGTTYNEQFF. CDR3 nucleotides: TGTGCCAGCTCACCAGGGACAGGGACAACCTACAATGAGCAGTTCTTC.